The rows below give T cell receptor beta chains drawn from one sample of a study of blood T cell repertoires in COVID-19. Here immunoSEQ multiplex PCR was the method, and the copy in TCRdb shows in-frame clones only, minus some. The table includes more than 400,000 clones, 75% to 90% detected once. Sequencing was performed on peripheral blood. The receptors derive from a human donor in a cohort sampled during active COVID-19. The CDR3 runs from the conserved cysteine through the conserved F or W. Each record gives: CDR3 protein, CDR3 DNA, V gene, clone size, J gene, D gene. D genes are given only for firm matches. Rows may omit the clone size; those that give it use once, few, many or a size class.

CASSLADWSYEQYF	TGTGCCAGCAGTCTAGCCGACTGGTCCTACGAGCAGTACTTC	TRBV6-2/TRBV6-3	.	TRBJ2-7	.
CASSSIRGNYGYTF	TGTGCCAGCAGTTCTATCAGGGGAAACTATGGCTACACCTTC	TRBV27	.	TRBJ1-2	.
CASSQAPGQAAYEQYF	TGTGCCAGCAGCCAAGCCCCGGGACAGGCCGCCTACGAGCAGTACTTC	TRBV16	once	TRBJ2-7	TRBD1
CASSYFGQGAYEQYF	TGTGCCAGCAGTTACTTCGGTCAGGGGGCCTACGAGCAGTACTTC	TRBV6-2/TRBV6-3	.	TRBJ2-7	TRBD1
CASSSLGAGDISEAFF	TGCGCCAGCAGCTCCCTGGGTGCAGGGGATATATCTGAAGCTTTCTTT	TRBV5-1	once	TRBJ1-1	.
CASSLDVTGYEQYF	TGCGCCAGCAGCTTGGACGTTACGGGCTACGAGCAGTACTTC	TRBV5-1	.	TRBJ2-7	.
CASSKRPGTSGRQGPCNEQFF	TGTGCCAGCAGCAAACGACCCGGGACTAGCGGGAGGCAGGGGCCCTGCAATGAGCAGTTCTTC	TRBV21-1	.	TRBJ2-1	.
CASSRRAGTYNEQFF	TGCGCCAGCAGCAGGAGAGCGGGAACATACAATGAGCAGTTCTTC	TRBV5-1	.	TRBJ2-1	TRBD2
CASSFERELGEQFF	TGTGCCAGCAGTTTTGAGCGGGAGCTAGGTGAGCAGTTCTTC	TRBV6-5	.	TRBJ2-1	TRBD2
CATSDEVNEQFF	TGTGCCACCAGTGATGAGGTCAATGAGCAGTTCTTC	TRBV24-1	.	TRBJ2-1	.
CASSLLFRPYTEAFF	TGTGCCAGCAGCTTGTTATTCAGGCCATACACTGAAGCTTTCTTT	TRBV5-6	.	TRBJ1-1	.
CASSQYGTSGRVIDEQYF	TGTGCCAGCAGCCAGTACGGGACTAGCGGGAGAGTAATCGACGAGCAGTACTTC	TRBV5-6	.	TRBJ2-7	TRBD2
CAWRGQRLYEQYF	TGTGCCTGGAGGGGACAGAGACTCTACGAGCAGTACTTC	TRBV30	.	TRBJ2-7	TRBD1
CASSLYSGSSSEQFF	TGTGCCAGCAGCTTATATAGCGGGAGTTCGAGTGAGCAGTTCTTC	TRBV7-2	.	TRBJ2-1	TRBD2
CASSPGQGTHEQYF	TGCGCCAGCAGCCCAGGACAGGGCACCCACGAGCAGTACTTC	TRBV5-1	.	TRBJ2-7	TRBD1
CASSGDIPGANVLTF	TGTGCCAGCAGTGGGGACATTCCCGGGGCCAACGTCCTGACTTTC	TRBV25-1	.	TRBJ2-6	.
CAWSVLPSSYEQYF	TGTGCCTGGAGTGTACTACCCAGCTCCTACGAGCAGTACTTC	TRBV30	few	TRBJ2-7	.
CASSLSLRSGQETQYF	TGTGCCAGCAGCTTATCGTTGCGTAGCGGCCAAGAGACCCAGTACTTC	TRBV7-2	.	TRBJ2-5	.
CASSLSAANTGELFF	TGTGCCAGCAGTCTGTCCGCGGCGAACACCGGGGAGCTGTTTTTT	TRBV25-1	.	TRBJ2-2	.
CASRGDSRPTDTQYF	TGTGCCAGTAGGGGGGACTCTAGGCCCACAGATACGCAGTATTTT	TRBV19	.	TRBJ2-3	.
CASSITQGREGEKLFF	TGTGCCAGCAGCATAACACAGGGGCGCGAAGGTGAAAAACTGTTTTTT	TRBV9	.	TRBJ1-4	TRBD1
CATSDWGTGNYYGYTF	TGTGCCACCAGTGATTGGGGGACAGGGAACTACTATGGCTACACCTTC	TRBV24-1	.	TRBJ1-2	TRBD1
CASSGSGNTGELFF	TGTGCCAGCAGCGGGAGTGGGAACACCGGGGAGCTGTTTTTT	TRBV6-5	.	TRBJ2-2	.
CASSRGGQNTGELFF	TGTGCCAGCAGCAGAGGGGGACAGAACACCGGGGAGCTGTTTTTT	TRBV5-4	.	TRBJ2-2	.
CASSQWDRVTEAFF	TGTGCCAGCAGCCAATGGGACAGGGTCACTGAAGCTTTCTTT	TRBV3-1/TRBV3-2	.	TRBJ1-1	TRBD1
CASSSGQGNTGELFF	TGTGCCAGCAGCTCGGGACAGGGTAACACCGGGGAGCTGTTTTTT	TRBV11-3	.	TRBJ2-2	TRBD1
CASSLSSGRIYGTDTQYF	TGTGCCAGCAGCTTGTCTAGCGGGAGAATCTACGGCACAGATACGCAGTATTTT	TRBV5-4	.	TRBJ2-3	TRBD2
CASSAGVRPYEQYF	TGTGCCAGCAGCGCGGGGGTAAGACCCTACGAGCAGTACTTC	TRBV9	.	TRBJ2-7	.
CASSQPVNGRPYNEQFF	TGTGCCAGCAGCCAACCGGTCAACGGGAGGCCCTACAATGAGCAGTTCTTC	TRBV3-1/TRBV3-2	.	TRBJ2-1	TRBD2
CASSIESRTGIRTEAFF	TGTGCCAGTAGTATAGAGAGTCGGACAGGGATTCGGACTGAAGCTTTCTTT	TRBV19	.	TRBJ1-1	TRBD1
CASSPRRENTEAFF	TGTGCCAGCAGCCCTCGGAGGGAAAACACTGAAGCTTTCTTT	TRBV3-1/TRBV3-2	.	TRBJ1-1	.
CASSLLATDTQYF	TGTGCCAGCAGTTTATTGGCCACAGATACGCAGTATTTT	TRBV28	.	TRBJ2-3	.
CAISEGFERQMSYEQYF	TGTGCCATCAGTGAAGGGTTTGAGAGACAGATGTCCTACGAGCAGTACTTC	TRBV10-3	.	TRBJ2-7	.
CASSPTSGADTQYF	TGTGCCAGCAGCCCAACTAGCGGGGCAGATACGCAGTATTTT	TRBV11-3	.	TRBJ2-3	TRBD2